This entry lists 30 T cell receptor beta chains sequenced from one sample in a study of blood T cell repertoires in COVID-19. The assay was immunoSEQ multiplex PCR, and TCRdb's table has in-frame clones only and misses some. The sample holds 40,000 to 55,000 clones, roughly four fifths seen once. Material: peripheral blood. Every receptor here comes from a human donor in a cohort sampled during active COVID-19.

This clone occurred once. V and J are TRBV24-1 and TRBJ2-2; maybe TRBD2 (6 bases). This CDR3 has 16 amino acids. Trimming stripped 4 bases from V and 0 bases from J, with 11 bases between. Germline V gives CDR1 KGHDR, CDR2 SFDVKD. The CDR3: CATSEVSGTNTGELFF. CDR3 DNA: TGTGCCACCAGTGAGGTTAGCGGAACGAACACCGGGGAGCTGTTTTTT.

V gene TRBV28 combines with J gene TRBJ1-2, with TRBD1 matching over 9 bases. The CDR3 is made up of 18 amino acids. In germline, CDR1 is MDHEN, CDR2 SYDVKM. V lost 4 bases to trimming and J lost 0 bases; unmatched junction nucleotides: 12. CDR3 DNA: TGTGCCAGCAGTTCCGATCGGGACAGGGTCTTAGCTAACTATGGCTACACCTTC. The encoded protein is CASSSDRDRVLANYGYTF.

The CDR3 DNA reads as TGTGCCAGCAGTCCGACAGGGACAGTGAACACTGAAGCTTTCTTT. The encoded protein is CASSPTGTVNTEAFF. This rearrangement joins TRBV6-5 to TRBJ1-1; 7 bases match TRBD1. The V gene's germline CDR1 is MNHEY and CDR2 SVGAGI. This CDR3 is 15 amino acids long. Losses at the gene ends were 5 bases for V and 0 bases for J; bases not matched to a gene: 6.

The chain combines TRBV9 with TRBJ2-1; 12 bases line up with TRBD2. The CDR3 covers 18 residues. V was clipped by 0 bases and J by 4 bases; unmatched bases: 8. From germline, CDR1 is SGDLS and CDR2 YYNGEE. CDR3 loop: CASSVALAGGQGYNEQFF. For the CDR3, the DNA is TGTGCCAGCAGCGTAGCTCTAGCGGGAGGGCAAGGATACAATGAGCAGTTCTTC.

V gene TRBV9 combines with J gene TRBJ1-2, with unresolved D. Germline CDR1 SGDLS, CDR2 YYNGEE. The CDR3 spans 16 residues. Deletions cut 3 bases from V and 1 base from J, with 16 bases between. The CDR3 sequence: CASSAVSGTDNYGYTF. CDR3 in DNA: TGTGCCAGCAGCGCCGTCTCTGGAACAGATAACTATGGCTACACCTTC.

The V and J genes are TRBV5-6 and TRBJ2-5; 8 nucleotides align to TRBD1. Germline CDR1 reads SGHDT; CDR2 reads YYEEEE. The CDR3 has 15 amino acids. V shed 5 bases, J shed 5 bases, and the junction held 11 bases outside the gene matches. CDR3 in amino acids: CASSFQGAQWETQYF. For the CDR3, the DNA is TGTGCCAGCAGTTTTCAGGGGGCGCAGTGGGAGACCCAGTACTTC. Combining the CDR3 with reference TRBV5-6 and TRBJ2-5 gives the whole variable domain DAGVTQSPTHLIKTRGQQVTLRCSPKSGHDTVSWYQQALGQGPQFIFQYYEEEERQRGNFPDRFSGHQFPNYSSELNVNALLLGDSALYLCASSFQGAQWETQYFGPGTRLLVL.

The chain couples TRBV4-1 to TRBJ1-1, with D possibly TRBD1 on 6 matching bases. The CDR3 has 17 residues. Germline CDR1 MGHRA, CDR2 YSYEKL. V was trimmed by 2 bases and J by 5 bases, leaving 21 bases between them. The CDR3 reads CASSQWGGGPLGTEAFF. The CDR3 DNA sequence: TGCGCCAGCAGCCAATGGGGGGGCGGCCCTCTGGGGACTGAAGCTTTCTTT.

This clone was counted a single time. V usage is TRBV6-5 and J usage is TRBJ2-1; 7 bases match TRBD2. Germline V lookup: CDR1 MNHEY, CDR2 SVGAGI. The V gene end was trimmed by 11 bases and the J gene end by 4 bases; junction bases not matched to a gene: 5. CDR3 size: 12 residues. The CDR3 sequence: CAVPGGYNEQFF. For the CDR3, the DNA is TGTGCCGTACCCGGGGGGTACAATGAGCAGTTCTTC.

The gene calls are TRBV6-1 and TRBJ2-1; 7 positions match TRBD2. The ends lost 3 bases at V and 5 bases at J; junction bases unmatched: 7. Germline V CDR1 and CDR2: MNHNS, SASEGT. The CDR3 covers 15 residues. Here the CDR3 reads CASSERAGVHNEQFF. DNA for the CDR3: TGTGCCAGCAGTGAGCGGGCGGGAGTACACAATGAGCAGTTCTTC.

The J gene is TRBJ2-3, the V gene TRBV2; 11 bases fit TRBD2. Germline values: CDR1 SNHLY, CDR2 FYNNEI. The CDR3 totals 15 residues. J was trimmed by 1 base and V by 6 bases; bases with no gene match: 3. CDR3 DNA sequence: TGTGCCAGCAGGGTAGCGGGAGGGGGCACAGATACGCAGTATTTT. Translating gives CASRVAGGGTDTQYF.

The chain recombines TRBV6-2 or TRBV6-3 with TRBJ2-1; D unclear. V gave up 4 bases and J gave up 7 bases, with 8 bases separating them. The CDR3 loop spans 12 amino acids. The germline V gene has CDR1 MNHEY and CDR2 SVGEGT. The CDR3 region is CASSLPGNEQFF. CDR3 bases: TGTGCCAGCAGTTTACCAGGAAATGAGCAGTTCTTC.

This clone was counted once. V gene TRBV3-1 (or the pseudogene TRBV3-2) combines with J gene TRBJ2-4; TRBD2 matches 10 bases. The junction had 8 bases not matched to a gene; V was cut back by 4 bases and J by 2 bases. Germline CDR1 is LGHDT and CDR2 is YNNKEL (reference sequence). This CDR3 is 17 amino acids long. The CDR3 DNA sequence: TGTGCCAGCAGCCGCCTAGCGGGAGCAGGTCCCAAAAACATTCAGTACTTC. It yields the protein CASSRLAGAGPKNIQYF.

The rearrangement joins TRBV20-1 to TRBJ2-1, with no clear D. Looked up from germline, CDR1 is DFQATT and CDR2 is SNEGSKA (reference sequence). The CDR3 length is 11 residues. V was trimmed by 3 bases and J by 5 bases, leaving 5 bases between them. The CDR3 sequence: CSASRNNEQFF. The CDR3 DNA sequence: TGCAGTGCTAGCCGTAACAATGAGCAGTTCTTC.

This sequence joins TRBV5-4 and TRBJ1-6; a weak D match, TRBD1 (5 bases). The CDR3 totals 13 residues. Germline V lookup: CDR1 SGHNT, CDR2 YYREEE (reference sequence). V lost 3 bases and J lost 7, with 8 bases in between. This chain's CDR3 is CASSSGANSPLHF. The CDR3 DNA is TGTGCCAGCAGCTCTGGGGCCAATTCACCCCTCCACTTT.

CDR3: CASSGGGETQYF. In DNA, the CDR3 is TGTGCCAGTTCCGGGGGAGGAGAGACCCAGTACTTC. The genes are TRBV19 and TRBJ2-5, with D maybe TRBD2 (6 bases). CDR1 LNHDA and CDR2 SQIVND come from the germline V gene (reference sequence). The V and J ends lost 8 bases and 4 bases respectively, with 11 bases between them. The CDR3 is 12 residues long.

The count of this clone is one. The rearrangement links TRBV5-1 to TRBJ2-7; the D gene is possibly TRBD1 (6 bases). The germline V gene encodes CDR1 SGHRS and CDR2 YFSETQ. The V end lost 2 bases, the J end lost 9 bases, and 15 bases lay between the germline ends. The CDR3 runs 13 residues. CDR3 sequence reads: CASSLPGARGQYF. The CDR3 DNA reads as TGCGCCAGCAGCTTACCAGGGGCCAGGGGGCAGTACTTC.

The gene calls are TRBV27 and TRBJ1-5; 7 nucleotides agree with TRBD1. Germline V gene sequence: CDR1 MNHEY, CDR2 SMNVEV (reference sequence). V lost 5 bases and J lost 2; bases outside the gene matches: 15. This CDR3 region has 18 residues. This CDR3 reads CASSPIAPNRGGNQPQHF. DNA of the CDR3: TGTGCCAGCAGTCCCATCGCCCCCAACAGGGGTGGCAATCAGCCCCAGCATTTT.

This clone came up once. J is TRBJ2-2 and V is TRBV29-1; 11 positions agree with TRBD2. The CDR3 runs 18 residues. Germline lookup yields CDR1 SQVTM and CDR2 ANQGSEA. The V segment lost 0 bases and the J segment 5 bases; nucleotides outside the gene matches: 11. The CDR3 DNA sequence: TGCAGCGTTGAAGATCCGGTGGTAGGACTAGCGGGTACCGGGGAGCTGTTTTTT. It is translated as CSVEDPVVGLAGTGELFF.

The V and J genes are TRBV11-2 and TRBJ1-2; no firm D call. V lost 0 bases to trimming and J lost 5 bases, with 10 bases between them. Germline CDR1 and CDR2: SGHAT and FQNNGV. This CDR3 region has 14 residues. The CDR3 region is CASSLENSFYGYTF. The CDR3 nucleotides read TGTGCCAGCAGCTTAGAAAACAGTTTTTATGGCTACACCTTC.

This chain uses TRBV30 with TRBJ2-5; D uncertain. Germline-derived CDR1 and CDR2 are GTSNPN and SVGIG (reference sequence). The CDR3 has 14 amino acids. Trimming took off 2 bases at V and 0 bases at J, with 10 bases between the two ends. The CDR3, as DNA: TGTGCCTGGAGTCTGTCCCAGTACCAAGAGACCCAGTACTTC. Amino acid sequence: CAWSLSQYQETQYF.

The chain recombines TRBV28 with TRBJ1-5; D might be TRBD1 (5 bases). V was trimmed by 6 bases and J by 5 bases, leaving 11 bases between them. Germline V lookup: CDR1 MDHEN, CDR2 SYDVKM. The CDR3 is 13 amino acids. Here the CDR3 reads CASRGLGDQPQHF. As DNA, the CDR3 is TGTGCCAGCAGGGGACTCGGGGATCAGCCCCAGCATTTT.

The rearrangement joins TRBV7-8 to TRBJ1-5; TRBD1 matches 9 bases. The CDR3 spans 15 residues. Trimming removed 5 bases from V and 4 bases from J; junction bases left unmatched: 6. From germline, CDR1 is SGHVS and CDR2 FQNEAQ. CDR3 protein: CASSTTGGKNQPQHF. The CDR3 nucleotides read TGTGCCAGCAGCACCACAGGGGGCAAGAATCAGCCCCAGCATTTT.

The genes are TRBV29-1 and TRBJ2-1, with 7 bases that match TRBD2. Germline V gene lookup returns CDR1 SQVTM and CDR2 ANQGSEA. The CDR3 is made up of 12 amino acids. The ends lost 6 bases at V and 5 bases at J; junction bases unmatched: 4. CDR3: CSVPLADNEQFF. The CDR3 DNA sequence: TGCAGCGTCCCCCTAGCGGACAATGAGCAGTTCTTC.

The chain joins TRBV7-3 to TRBJ2-3; 9 nucleotides match TRBD2. The CDR3 has 15 amino acids. Trimming took 2 bases from V and 6 from J; bases not matched to a gene: 6. The V gene's germline CDR1 is SGHTA and CDR2 FQGTGA. Here the CDR3 reads CASSLAGGPGDTQYF. The DNA of the CDR3 is TGTGCCAGCAGCTTAGCGGGAGGGCCGGGGGATACGCAGTATTTT.

V is TRBV3-1 (or the pseudogene TRBV3-2) and J is TRBJ2-5; a weak D match, TRBD2 (5 bases). Germline assignment: CDR1 LGHDT and CDR2 YNNKEL (reference sequence). Trimming took off 0 bases at V and 4 bases at J, with 12 bases between the two ends. The CDR3 contains 15 residues. CDR3 in amino acids: CASSQEVPGSETQYF. As DNA, the CDR3 is TGTGCCAGCAGCCAAGAGGTCCCGGGATCAGAGACCCAGTACTTC.

This clone was observed many times. The genes are TRBV4-1 and TRBJ2-1; TRBD2 matches 16 bases. This CDR3 has 18 residues. With V trimmed by 9 bases and J by 6 bases, 14 bases remained unmatched. Germline V CDR1 and CDR2: MGHRA, YSYEKL. Here the CDR3 reads CASIPGLAGGPGSNEQFF. CDR3 nucleotides: TGCGCCAGTATACCGGGACTAGCGGGAGGGCCAGGGTCCAATGAGCAGTTCTTC.

This clone was counted only a few times. The chain carries TRBV6-2 or TRBV6-3 and TRBJ2-1; D unclear. Trimming stripped 2 bases from V and 5 bases from J, with 7 bases between. The CDR3 has 13 amino acids. The germline V gene encodes CDR1 MNHEY and CDR2 SVGEGT. CDR3 protein: CASSYIRDNEQFF. In DNA, the CDR3 is TGTGCCAGCAGTTACATCCGGGACAATGAGCAGTTCTTC.

The J gene is TRBJ2-7, the V gene TRBV5-1, with a tentative D call TRBD1 (6 bases). The CDR3 is 15 residues long. Germline V gene sequence: CDR1 SGHRS, CDR2 YFSETQ. Trimming removed 0 bases from V and 2 bases from J, with 12 bases in between. The DNA of the CDR3 is TGCGCCAGCAGCTTGGAAATCGGGACAACCTACGAGCAGTACTTC. It is translated as CASSLEIGTTYEQYF.

V gene TRBV19 combines with J gene TRBJ1-1; D gene ambiguous. Trimming pared 6 bases from V and 0 bases from J, leaving 8 bases between. The CDR3 contains 13 residues. Germline CDR1 reads LNHDA; CDR2 reads SQIVND (reference sequence). CDR3 residues: CASRGVVNTEAFF. DNA of the CDR3: TGTGCCAGTAGGGGAGTGGTGAACACTGAAGCTTTCTTT. Filled out from reference TRBV19 and TRBJ1-1, the complete variable domain reads DGGITQSPKYLFRKEGQNVTLSCEQNLNHDAMYWYRQDPGQGLRLIYYSQIVNDFQKGDIAEGYSVSREKKESFPLTVTSAQKNPTAFYLCASRGVVNTEAFFGQGTRLTVV.

CDR3 in DNA: TGCGCCAGCAGCGAGGCCGGGACAGTTAATGAAAAACTGTTTTTT. Protein product: CASSEAGTVNEKLFF. The rearrangement uses TRBV5-1 and TRBJ1-4; 7 positions match TRBD1. This CDR3 is 15 amino acids long. Germline V gene data show CDR1 as SGHRS and CDR2 as YFSETQ. V gave up 4 bases and J gave up 4 bases; unmatched junction bases: 7.